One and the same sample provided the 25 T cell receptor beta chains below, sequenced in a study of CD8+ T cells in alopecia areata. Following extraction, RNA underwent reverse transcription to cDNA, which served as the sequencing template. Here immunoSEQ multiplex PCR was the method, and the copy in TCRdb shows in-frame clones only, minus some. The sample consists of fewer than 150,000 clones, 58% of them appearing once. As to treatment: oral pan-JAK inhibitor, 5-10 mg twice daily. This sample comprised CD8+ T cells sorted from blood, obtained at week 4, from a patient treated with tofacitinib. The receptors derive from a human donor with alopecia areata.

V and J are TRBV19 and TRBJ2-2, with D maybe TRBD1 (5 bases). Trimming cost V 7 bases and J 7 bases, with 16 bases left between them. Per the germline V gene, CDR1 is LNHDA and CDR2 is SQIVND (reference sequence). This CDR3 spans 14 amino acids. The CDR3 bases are TGTGCCAGTATGTTGGCAGGGTCTGGCGGGGAGCTGTTTTTT. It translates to CASMLAGSGGELFF.

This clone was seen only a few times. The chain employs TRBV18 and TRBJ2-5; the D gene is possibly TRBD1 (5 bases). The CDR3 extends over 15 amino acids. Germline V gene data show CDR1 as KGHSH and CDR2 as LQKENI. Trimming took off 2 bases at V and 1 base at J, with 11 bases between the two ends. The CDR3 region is CASSPSDMGQETQYF. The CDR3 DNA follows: TGTGCCAGCTCACCATCGGACATGGGCCAAGAGACCCAGTACTTC.

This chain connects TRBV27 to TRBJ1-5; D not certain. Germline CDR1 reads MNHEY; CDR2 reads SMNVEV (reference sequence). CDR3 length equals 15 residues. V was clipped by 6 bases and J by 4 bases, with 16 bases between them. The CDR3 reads CASRPSDIPNQPQHF. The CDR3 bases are TGTGCCAGCAGACCCAGCGACATTCCGAATCAGCCCCAGCATTTT.

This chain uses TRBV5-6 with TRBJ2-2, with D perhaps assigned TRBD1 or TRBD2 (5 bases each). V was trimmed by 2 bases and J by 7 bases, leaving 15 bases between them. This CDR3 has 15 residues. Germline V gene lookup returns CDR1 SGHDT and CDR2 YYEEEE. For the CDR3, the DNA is TGTGCCAGCAGCTTCTCCGGGACGGAAAGCGGGGAGCTGTTTTTT. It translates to CASSFSGTESGELFF.

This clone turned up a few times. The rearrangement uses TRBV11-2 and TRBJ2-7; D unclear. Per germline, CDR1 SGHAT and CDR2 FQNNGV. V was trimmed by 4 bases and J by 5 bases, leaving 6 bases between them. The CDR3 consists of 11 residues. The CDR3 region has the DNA TGTGCCAGCAGCTCCCCGAACGAGCAGTACTTC. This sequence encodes CASSSPNEQYF.

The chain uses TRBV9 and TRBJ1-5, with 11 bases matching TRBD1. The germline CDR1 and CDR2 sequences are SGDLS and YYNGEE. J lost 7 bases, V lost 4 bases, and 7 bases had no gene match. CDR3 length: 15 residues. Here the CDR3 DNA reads TGTGCCAGCAGCCCGCCGGGACAGGGGGTGCAGCCCCAGCATTTT. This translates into CASSPPGQGVQPQHF. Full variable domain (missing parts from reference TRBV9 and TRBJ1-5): DSGVTQTPKHLITATGQRVTLRCSPRSGDLSVYWYQQSLDQGLQFLIQYYNGEERAKGNILERFSAQQFPDLHSELNLSSLELGDSALYFCASSPPGQGVQPQHFGDGTRLSIL.

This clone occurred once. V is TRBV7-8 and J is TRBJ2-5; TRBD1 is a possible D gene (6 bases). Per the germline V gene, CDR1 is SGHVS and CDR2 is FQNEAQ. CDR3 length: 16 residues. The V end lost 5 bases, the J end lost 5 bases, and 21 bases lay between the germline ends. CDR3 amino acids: CASSPRAGVRLETQYF. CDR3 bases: TGTGCCAGCAGCCCTCGGGCAGGGGTTCGTTTGGAGACCCAGTACTTC.

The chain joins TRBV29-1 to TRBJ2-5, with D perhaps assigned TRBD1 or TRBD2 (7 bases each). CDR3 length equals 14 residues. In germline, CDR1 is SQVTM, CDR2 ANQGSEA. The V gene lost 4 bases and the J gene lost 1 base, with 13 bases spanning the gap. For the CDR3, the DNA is TGCAGCGTTGGTCAGGGGGGGGTCCAAGAGACCCAGTACTTC. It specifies CSVGQGGVQETQYF.

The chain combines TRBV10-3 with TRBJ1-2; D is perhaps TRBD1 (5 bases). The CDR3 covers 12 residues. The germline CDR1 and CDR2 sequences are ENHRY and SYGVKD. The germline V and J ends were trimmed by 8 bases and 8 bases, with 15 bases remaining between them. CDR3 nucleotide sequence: TGTGCCATCGAAGGGGCGGATGGGGGCTACACCTTC. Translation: CAIEGADGGYTF.

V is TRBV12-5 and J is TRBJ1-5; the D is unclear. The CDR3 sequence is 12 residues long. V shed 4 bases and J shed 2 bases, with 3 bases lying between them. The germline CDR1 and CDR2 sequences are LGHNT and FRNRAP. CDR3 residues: CASGSGNQPQHF. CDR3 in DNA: TGTGCTAGTGGTTCCGGCAATCAGCCCCAGCATTTT.

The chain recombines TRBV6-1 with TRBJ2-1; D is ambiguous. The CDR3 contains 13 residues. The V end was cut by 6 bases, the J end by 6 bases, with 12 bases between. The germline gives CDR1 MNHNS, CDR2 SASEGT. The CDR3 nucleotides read TGTGCCAGCAGCAGCCTAGTCGGCAATGAGCAGTTCTTC. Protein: CASSSLVGNEQFF.

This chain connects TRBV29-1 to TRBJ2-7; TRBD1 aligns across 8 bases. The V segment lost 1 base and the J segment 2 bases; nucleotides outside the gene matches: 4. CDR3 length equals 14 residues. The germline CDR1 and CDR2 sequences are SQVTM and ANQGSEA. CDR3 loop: CSVEARQGTYEQYF. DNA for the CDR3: TGCAGCGTTGAAGCCCGACAGGGGACCTACGAGCAGTACTTC.

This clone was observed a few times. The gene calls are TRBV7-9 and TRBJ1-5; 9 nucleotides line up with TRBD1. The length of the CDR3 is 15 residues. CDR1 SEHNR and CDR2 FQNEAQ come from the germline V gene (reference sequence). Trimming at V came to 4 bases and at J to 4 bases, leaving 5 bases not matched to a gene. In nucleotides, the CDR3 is TGTGCCAGCAGCTCCGGGACAGGGTTTAATCAGCCCCAGCATTTT. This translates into CASSSGTGFNQPQHF.

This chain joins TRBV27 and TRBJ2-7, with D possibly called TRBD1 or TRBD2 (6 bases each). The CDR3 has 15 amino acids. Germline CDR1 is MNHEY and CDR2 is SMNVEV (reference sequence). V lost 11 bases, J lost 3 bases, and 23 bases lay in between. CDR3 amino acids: CASHGGTGSRYEQYF. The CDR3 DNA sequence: TGTGCCTCTCACGGGGGCACAGGATCCCGCTACGAGCAGTACTTC.

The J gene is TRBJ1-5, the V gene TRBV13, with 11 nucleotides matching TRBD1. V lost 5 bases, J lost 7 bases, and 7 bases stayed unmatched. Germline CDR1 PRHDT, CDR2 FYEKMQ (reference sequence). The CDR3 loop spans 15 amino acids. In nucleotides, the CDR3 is TGTGCCAGCAGCCAAGGGACAGGGGGTATGCAGCCCCAGCATTTT. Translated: CASSQGTGGMQPQHF.

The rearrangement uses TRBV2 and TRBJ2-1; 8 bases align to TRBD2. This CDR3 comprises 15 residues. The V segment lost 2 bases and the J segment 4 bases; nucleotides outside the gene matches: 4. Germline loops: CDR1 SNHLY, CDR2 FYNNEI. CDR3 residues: CASSEWAGGYNEQFF. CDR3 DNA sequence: TGTGCCAGCAGTGAATGGGCGGGGGGATACAATGAGCAGTTCTTC.

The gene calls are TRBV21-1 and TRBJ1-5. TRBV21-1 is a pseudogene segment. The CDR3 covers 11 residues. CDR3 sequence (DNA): TGTGCCAGCAGCAAGAGGCAGCCCCAGCATTTT. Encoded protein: CASSKRQPQHF.

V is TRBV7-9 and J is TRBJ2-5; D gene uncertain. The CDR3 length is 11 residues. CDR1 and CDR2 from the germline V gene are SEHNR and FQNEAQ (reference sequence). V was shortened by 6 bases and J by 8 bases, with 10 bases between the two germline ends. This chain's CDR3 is CASRVENTQYF. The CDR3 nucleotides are TGTGCCAGCAGGGTTGAGAACACCCAGTACTTC.

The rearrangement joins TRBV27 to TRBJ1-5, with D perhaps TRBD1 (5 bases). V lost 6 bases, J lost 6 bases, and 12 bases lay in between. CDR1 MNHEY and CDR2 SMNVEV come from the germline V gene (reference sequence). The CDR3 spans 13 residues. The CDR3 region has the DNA TGTGCCAGCAGCCCGGGGGACGGTCAGCCCCAGCATTTT. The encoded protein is CASSPGDGQPQHF.

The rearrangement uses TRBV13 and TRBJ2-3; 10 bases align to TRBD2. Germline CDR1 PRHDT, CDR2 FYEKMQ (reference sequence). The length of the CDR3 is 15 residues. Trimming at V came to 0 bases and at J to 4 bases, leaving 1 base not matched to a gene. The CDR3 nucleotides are TGTGCCAGCAGCTTAGGAGGGACTAGCGCAGATACGCAGTATTTT. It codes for CASSLGGTSADTQYF.

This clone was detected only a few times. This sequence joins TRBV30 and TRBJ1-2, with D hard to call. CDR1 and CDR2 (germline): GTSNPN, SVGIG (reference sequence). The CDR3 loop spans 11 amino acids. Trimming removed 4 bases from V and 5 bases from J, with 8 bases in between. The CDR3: CAWTSWYGYTF. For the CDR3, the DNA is TGTGCCTGGACGAGTTGGTATGGCTACACCTTC.

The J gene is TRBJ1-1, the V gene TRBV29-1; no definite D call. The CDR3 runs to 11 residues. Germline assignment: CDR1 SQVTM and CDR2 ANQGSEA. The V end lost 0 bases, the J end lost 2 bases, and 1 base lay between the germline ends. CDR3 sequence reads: CSVEDNTEAFF. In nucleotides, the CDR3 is TGCAGCGTTGAAGATAACACTGAAGCTTTCTTT.

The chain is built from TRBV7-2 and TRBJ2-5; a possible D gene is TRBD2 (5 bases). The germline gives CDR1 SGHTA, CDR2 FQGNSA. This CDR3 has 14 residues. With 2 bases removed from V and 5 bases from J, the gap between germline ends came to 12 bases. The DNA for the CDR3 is TGTGCCAGCAGCTTATTTGCTAGAGGGGAGACCCAGTACTTC. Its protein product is CASSLFARGETQYF.

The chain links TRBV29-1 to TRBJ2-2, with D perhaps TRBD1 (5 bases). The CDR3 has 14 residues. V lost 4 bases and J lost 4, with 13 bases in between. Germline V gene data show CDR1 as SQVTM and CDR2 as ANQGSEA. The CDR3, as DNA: TGCAGCGTTGGCCTGACAGACCTCACCGGGGAGCTGTTTTTT. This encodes CSVGLTDLTGELFF.

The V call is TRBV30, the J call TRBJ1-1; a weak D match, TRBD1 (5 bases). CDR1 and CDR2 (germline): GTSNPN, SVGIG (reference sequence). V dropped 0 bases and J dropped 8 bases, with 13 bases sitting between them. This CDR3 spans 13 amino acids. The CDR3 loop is CAWSVLATAEAFF. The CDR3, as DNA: TGTGCCTGGAGTGTACTAGCGACAGCCGAAGCTTTCTTT.